This section outlines one T cell receptor (beta chain) sequence together with its context. Through a sample-barcoded 5' primer and a J-beta primer mix, a second PCR was run for roughly 7 to 12 cycles. TCRdb ran MiXCR on the 5' RACE reads and lists one entry per CDR3 protein. The sample carries roughly 560,000 distinct CDR3 sequences, 24% recorded once. The data belong to a study of blood T cells in healthy people across ages. CDR1 and CDR2 (germline): SEHNR, FQNEAQ (reference sequence). This CDR3 has 15 residues. V shed 5 bases and J 3 bases; nucleotides not matched to a gene: 8. The same sample was also studied in work on T cells of mothers and their children.

Sequencing input: blood. The rearrangement uses TRBV7-9 and TRBJ2-3; 7 nucleotides match TRBD1. The clonotype originates from a boy aged 5-17 years in good health. DNA for the CDR3: TGTGCCAGCAGCCCGAGACAGGGCAAGACAGATACGCAGTATTTT. It encodes CASSPRQGKTDTQYF.